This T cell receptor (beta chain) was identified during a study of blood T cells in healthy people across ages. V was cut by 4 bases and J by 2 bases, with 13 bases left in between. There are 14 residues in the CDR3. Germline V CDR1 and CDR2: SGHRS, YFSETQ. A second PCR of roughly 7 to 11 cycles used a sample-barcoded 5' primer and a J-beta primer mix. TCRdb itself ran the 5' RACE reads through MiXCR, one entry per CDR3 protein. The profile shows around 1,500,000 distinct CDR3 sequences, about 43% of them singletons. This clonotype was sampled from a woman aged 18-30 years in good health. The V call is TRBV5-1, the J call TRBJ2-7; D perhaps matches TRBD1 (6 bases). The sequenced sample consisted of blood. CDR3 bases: TGCGCCAGCAGCATACAGGGCTACCCCTACGAGCAGTACTTC. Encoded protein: CASSIQGYPYEQYF.